This is a list of T cell receptor beta chains from one sample in a study of shared T cell receptors in the human thymus. Method: immunoSEQ multiplex PCR; TCRdb's copy keeps in-frame clones and lacks some. The sample records about 400,000 clones, approximately 95% being singletons. Sequenced sample: thymocytes. Receptors were obtained from a human donor. The CDR3 runs from the conserved cysteine through the conserved F or W. The D gene is left open where the match is weak. Expanded clones are given a class, and other clones once, few, many or no size at all.

v_gene	j_gene	abundance	d_gene	CDR3aa	CDR3nt
TRBV5-4	TRBJ1-2	NA	NA	CASSLDSLGGRSGYTF	TGTGCCAGCAGCTTGGATAGTCTAGGGGGAAGGAGTGGCTACACCTTC
TRBV7-4	TRBJ2-3	few	TRBD1	CASSLRDRASTDTQYF	TGTGCCAGCAGCTTAAGAGACAGGGCCTCCACAGATACGCAGTATTTT
TRBV7-9	TRBJ2-1	NA	NA	CASVAEGDNEQFF	TGTGCCAGCGTAGCGGAAGGGGACAATGAGCAGTTCTTC
TRBV29-1	TRBJ1-5	NA	NA	CSVVGGAGQPQHF	TGCAGCGTCGTGGGCGGGGCGGGTCAGCCCCAGCATTTT
TRBV6-6	TRBJ2-1	NA	TRBD2	CASMGGSHNEQFF	TGTGCCAGCATGGGGGGGTCTCACAATGAGCAGTTCTTC
TRBV4-2	TRBJ2-7	NA	TRBD1	CASSQKTGAPYEQYF	TGTGCCAGCAGCCAAAAAACAGGGGCCCCCTACGAGCAGTACTTC
TRBV28	TRBJ1-2	NA	TRBD1	CASSLGRQGRNYGYTF	TGTGCCAGCAGTTTAGGAAGACAGGGTCGGAACTATGGCTACACCTTC
TRBV2	TRBJ2-5	NA	NA	CASRNGGGIGETQYF	TGTGCCAGCAGGAATGGGGGCGGGATTGGTGAGACCCAGTACTTC
TRBV19	TRBJ1-5	NA	NA	CASSIDLNSNQPQHF	TGTGCCAGTAGTATCGATCTGAATAGCAATCAGCCCCAGCATTTT
TRBV7-7	TRBJ2-5	NA	TRBD1	CASSARCDRGPLLWQETQYF	TGTGCCAGCAGCGCGCGCTGTGACAGGGGGCCCTTGCTTTGGCAAGAGACCCAGTACTTC
TRBV28	TRBJ2-4	NA	NA	CASSWPYRVTNIQYF	TGTGCCAGCAGTTGGCCATACAGGGTAACAAACATTCAGTACTTC
TRBV11-3	TRBJ2-3	NA	TRBD1	CASSQAGDRDTDTQYF	TGTGCCAGCAGCCAGGCCGGGGACAGGGACACAGATACGCAGTATTTT
TRBV7-2	TRBJ1-3	NA	NA	CASSPHRISGNTIYF	TGTGCCAGCAGCCCGCACCGGATCTCTGGAAACACCATATATTTT
TRBV29-1	TRBJ2-6	once	TRBD2	CSSTGTSASGANVLTF	TGCAGCTCAACCGGGACTAGCGCCTCTGGGGCCAACGTCCTGACTTTC
TRBV19	TRBJ1-1	once	NA	CASSQDRPNTEAFF	TGTGCCAGTAGCCAGGACAGACCGAACACTGAAGCTTTCTTT
TRBV12-5	TRBJ1-1	NA	NA	CASAGQLNTEAFF	TGTGCTAGTGCCGGACAGCTGAACACTGAAGCTTTCTTT
TRBV27	TRBJ2-1	NA	TRBD1	CASSPQGETYNEQFF	TGTGCCAGCAGCCCTCAGGGGGAGACCTACAATGAGCAGTTCTTC
TRBV5-4	TRBJ1-3	NA	TRBD1	CASSPGDSPFHF	TGTGCCAGCAGCCCCGGGGACAGTCCTTTTCATTTT
TRBV28	TRBJ2-3	NA	NA	CASGRWRAQYF	TGTGCCAGCGGTCGCTGGCGGGCGCAGTATTTT
TRBV5-1	TRBJ2-3	NA	TRBD1	CASRQYRGSISTDTQYF	TGCGCCAGCAGACAATACAGGGGGTCAATTAGCACAGATACGCAGTATTTT
TRBV29-1	TRBJ1-1	NA	NA	CSVTVAEAFF	TGCAGCGTTACTGTGGCTGAAGCTTTCTTT
TRBV27	TRBJ2-3	NA	NA	CASRAYRPTDTQYF	TGTGCCAGCAGAGCTTACCGACCGACGGATACGCAGTATTTT
TRBV5-6	TRBJ2-7	NA	NA	CASTPGGVSYEQYF	TGTGCCAGCACTCCTGGAGGGGTCTCCTACGAGCAGTACTTC
TRBV19	TRBJ1-1	NA	TRBD1	CASSFRQGTEAFF	TGTGCCAGTAGTTTCCGACAGGGCACTGAAGCTTTCTTT
TRBV5-1	TRBJ2-2	NA	NA	CASSLIGHSNTGELFF	TGCGCCAGCAGCTTGATTGGGCATTCGAACACCGGGGAGCTGTTTTTT
TRBV10-1	TRBJ2-1	NA	TRBD2	CASSEGWGTSLAGGGGRFF	TGCGCCAGCAGTGAAGGATGGGGGACCTCGTTAGCGGGAGGTGGCGGGCGGTTCTTC
TRBV27	TRBJ1-1	NA	NA	CASSLSKATREAFF	TGTGCCAGCAGTTTATCGAAGGCAACCCGTGAAGCTTTCTTT
TRBV4-3	TRBJ2-7	NA	NA	CASSQDPHEQYF	TGCGCCAGCAGCCAAGATCCCCACGAGCAGTACTTC
TRBV9	TRBJ2-6	NA	NA	CASSVDKGLAGANVLTF	TGTGCCAGCAGCGTAGATAAGGGGTTAGCTGGGGCCAACGTCCTGACTTTC
TRBV28	TRBJ2-4	NA	NA	CASSPLYVSQNIQYF	TGTGCCAGCAGTCCCCTTTACGTCAGCCAAAACATTCAGTACTTC